Following are 28 T cell receptor beta chains from one sample sequenced in a study of control samples from healthy donors and cancer patients. Measured with immunoSEQ multiplex PCR; TCRdb has only the in-frame clones, and not every one. The sample consists of 150,000 to 200,000 clones, 85% to 90% of them appearing once. The sample was blood. These receptor sequences come from a man aged 25 to 45 in good health.

The V and J genes are TRBV5-1 and TRBJ2-7; TRBD2 might be the D (6 bases). This CDR3 region has 14 residues. The V gene lost 3 bases and the J gene lost 3 bases, with 13 bases spanning the gap. CDR1 is SGHRS and CDR2 is YFSETQ in the germline V gene. The CDR3 nucleotides read TGCGCCAGCAGCTCGGGACTCGATCTCTACGAGCAGTACTTC. Translating it yields CASSSGLDLYEQYF.

This clone was found a few times. The CDR3: CASSLTTGTLGNTEAFF. Here the CDR3 DNA reads TGTGCCAGCAGTTTAACAACCGGGACCCTCGGGAACACTGAAGCTTTCTTT. This sequence joins TRBV5-6 and TRBJ1-1, with D perhaps TRBD1 (5 bases). Trimming pared 5 bases from V and 1 base from J, leaving 21 bases between. This CDR3 has 17 residues. The germline CDR1 and CDR2 sequences are SGHDT and YYEEEE.

This clone has only a few counts. The J gene is TRBJ2-1, the V gene TRBV25-1, with D tentatively TRBD1 (5 bases). CDR1 and CDR2 from the germline V gene are MGHDK and SYGVNS. The CDR3 contains 12 residues. V dropped 6 bases and J dropped 8 bases, with 11 bases sitting between them. CDR3 nucleotide sequence: TGTGCCAGCAGAGGACAAAAGTATGAGCAGTTCTTC. Encoded protein: CASRGQKYEQFF.

The chain links TRBV25-1 to TRBJ1-4, with D maybe TRBD1 (6 bases). CDR3 length equals 15 residues. Deletions cut 0 bases from V and 8 bases from J, with 13 bases between. The germline V gene encodes CDR1 MGHDK and CDR2 SYGVNS. CDR3 protein: CASSEYGSGGEKLFF. In DNA, the CDR3 is TGTGCCAGCAGTGAATATGGAAGCGGGGGCGAAAAACTGTTTTTT.

The chain is built from TRBV7-9 and TRBJ1-4; 8 positions match TRBD1. With V trimmed by 5 bases and J by 6 bases, 8 bases remained unmatched. This CDR3 has 15 residues. CDR1 and CDR2 from the germline V gene are SEHNR and FQNEAQ (reference sequence). CDR3 bases: TGTGCCAGCAGCGGACAGGGAAGGGGCTATGAAAAACTGTTTTTT. Translated, it gives CASSGQGRGYEKLFF.

The chain joins TRBV5-6 to TRBJ1-1; no reliable D call. The CDR3 is made up of 14 amino acids. Germline-derived CDR1 and CDR2 are SGHDT and YYEEEE. Between the trimmed V and J ends, which lost 4 bases and 0 bases, there was a span of 10 bases. The DNA of the CDR3 is TGTGCCAGCAGCCTCGGTAATATGAACACTGAAGCTTTCTTT. This encodes CASSLGNMNTEAFF. Combining the CDR3 with reference TRBV5-6 and TRBJ1-1 gives the whole variable domain DAGVTQSPTHLIKTRGQQVTLRCSPKSGHDTVSWYQQALGQGPQFIFQYYEEEERQRGNFPDRFSGHQFPNYSSELNVNALLLGDSALYLCASSLGNMNTEAFFGQGTRLTVV.

V usage is TRBV7-8 and J usage is TRBJ2-2, with unresolved D. Trimming cost V 6 bases and J 1 base, with 6 bases left between them. This CDR3 is built from 13 residues. The germline V gene encodes CDR1 SGHVS and CDR2 FQNEAQ. DNA of the CDR3: TGTGCCAGCAGGCCAGGGAACACCGGGGAGCTGTTTTTT. It codes for CASRPGNTGELFF. The variable domain in full, with the rest retrieved from reference TRBV7-8 and TRBJ2-2, is GAGVSQSPRYKVAKRGQDVALRCDPISGHVSLFWYQQALGQGPEFLTYFQNEAQLDKSGLPSDRFFAERPEGSVSTLKIQRTQQEDSAVYLCASRPGNTGELFFGEGSRLTVL.

The chain is built from TRBV4-1 and TRBJ1-1, with D possibly matching TRBD1 (6 bases). The CDR3 runs to 16 residues. From germline, CDR1 is MGHRA and CDR2 YSYEKL. V gave up 0 bases and J gave up 3 bases, with 14 bases separating them. The CDR3: CASSQDRTGWYTEAFF. The CDR3 DNA sequence: TGCGCCAGCAGCCAAGATCGAACAGGGTGGTACACTGAAGCTTTCTTT.

This clone came up once. The J gene is TRBJ1-2, the V gene TRBV4-1; TRBD1 might be the D (6 bases). Trimming pared 4 bases from V and 5 bases from J, leaving 17 bases between. The CDR3 consists of 15 residues. Per germline, CDR1 MGHRA and CDR2 YSYEKL. The CDR3 DNA reads as TGCGCCAGCAGCCCTACCACAGGGTTAGGTTATGGCTACACCTTC. Translation gives CASSPTTGLGYGYTF.

The rearrangement links TRBV9 to TRBJ2-5, with 7 bases identical to TRBD1. Germline V gives CDR1 SGDLS, CDR2 YYNGEE. This CDR3 comprises 15 residues. Trimming at V came to 3 bases and at J to 2 bases, leaving 7 bases not matched to a gene. In nucleotides, the CDR3 is TGTGCCAGCAGCGCCAAGACAGGGAAACAAGAGACCCAGTACTTC. Its protein product is CASSAKTGKQETQYF.

The CDR3 region has the DNA TGTGCCAGCAGCTTTGAGCGAAATCAGCCCCAGCATTTT. Amino acids: CASSFERNQPQHF. The rearrangement uses TRBV7-8 and TRBJ1-5; D gene uncertain. V lost 3 bases and J 4 bases, leaving 7 bases between the germline ends. This CDR3 has 13 residues. Germline V CDR1 and CDR2: SGHVS, FQNEAQ. The full variable domain, with the rest looked up from reference TRBV7-8 and TRBJ1-5, is GAGVSQSPRYKVAKRGQDVALRCDPISGHVSLFWYQQALGQGPEFLTYFQNEAQLDKSGLPSDRFFAERPEGSVSTLKIQRTQQEDSAVYLCASSFERNQPQHFGDGTRLSIL.

This clone was observed a single time. This chain joins TRBV4-3 and TRBJ2-5, with 9 bases fitting TRBD1. V lost 3 bases and J lost 2; bases outside the gene matches: 4. CDR3 length: 15 amino acids. Germline V lookup: CDR1 LGHNA, CDR2 YSLEER. CDR3 nucleotide sequence: TGCGCCAGCAGCCACCTGACAGGGGGACAAGAGACCCAGTACTTC. Translated, it gives CASSHLTGGQETQYF.

CDR3 in DNA: TGTGCCAGCAGCCAAGATTGGGAGGGAGGAGATGGCTACACCTTC. Translating it yields CASSQDWEGGDGYTF. This chain connects TRBV3-1 (or the pseudogene TRBV3-2) to TRBJ1-2; D remains ambiguous. Germline CDR1 LGHDT, CDR2 YNNKEL (reference sequence). This CDR3 region has 15 residues. V lost 0 bases to trimming and J lost 6 bases, with 14 bases between them.

This sequence joins TRBV30 and TRBJ2-2; D remains unclear. The germline V gene has CDR1 GTSNPN and CDR2 SVGIG (reference sequence). The CDR3 is made up of 11 amino acids. Trimming stripped 5 bases from V and 5 bases from J, with 6 bases between. Here the CDR3 reads CAWQTTGELFF. In DNA, the CDR3 is TGTGCCTGGCAGACAACCGGGGAGCTGTTTTTT.

The chain couples TRBV3-1 (or the pseudogene TRBV3-2) to TRBJ2-1; tentative D call: TRBD1 (5 bases). In germline, CDR1 is LGHDT, CDR2 YNNKEL (reference sequence). The CDR3 runs 12 residues. V lost 4 bases, J lost 8 bases, and 9 bases lay in between. The CDR3 region is CASSLLGDEQFF. Written as DNA, the CDR3 is TGTGCCAGCAGCCTTCTAGGGGATGAGCAGTTCTTC.

The chain combines TRBV6-6 with TRBJ2-3; D could derive from TRBD1 or TRBD2 (6 bases each). CDR1 is MNHNY and CDR2 is SVGAGI in the germline V gene (reference sequence). The length of the CDR3 is 13 residues. V lost 7 bases and J lost 2, with 10 bases in between. As DNA, the CDR3 is TGTGCCAGCATGGGGGGCAACACAGATACGCAGTATTTT. It specifies CASMGGNTDTQYF.

The chain employs TRBV2 and TRBJ1-3; TRBD1 agrees at 7 bases. Germline CDR1 SNHLY, CDR2 FYNNEI. This CDR3 is built from 14 residues. V trimming: 11 bases; J trimming: 1 base; junction bases outside the gene matches: 8. CDR3 protein: CARGAQGSGNTIYF. The CDR3 bases are TGTGCCCGGGGTGCACAGGGGTCTGGAAACACCATATATTTT.

The chain links TRBV2 to TRBJ1-5, with D possibly TRBD1 on 6 matching bases. This CDR3 has 14 residues. The V gene's germline CDR1 is SNHLY and CDR2 FYNNEI. Trimming left V 6 bases short and J 4 bases short, with 13 bases between. CDR3 DNA sequence: TGTGCCAGCAGCCTCCAGGGGATAAATCAGCCCCAGCATTTT. This gives the protein CASSLQGINQPQHF.

V and J are TRBV5-4 and TRBJ2-7, with TRBD2 matching 8 bases. The junction had 8 bases not matched to a gene; V was cut back by 2 bases and J by 4 bases. CDR3 size: 15 residues. Germline lookup yields CDR1 SGHNT and CDR2 YYREEE (reference sequence). The CDR3: CASSLSAGVQYEQYF. The CDR3 nucleotides are TGTGCCAGCAGCTTATCAGCGGGAGTGCAGTACGAGCAGTACTTC. The full variable domain, in which reference TRBV5-4 and TRBJ2-7 provide the parts outside the CDR3, is ETGVTQSPTHLIKTRGQQVTLRCSSQSGHNTVSWYQQALGQGPQFIFQYYREEENGRGNFPPRFSGLQFPNYSSELNVNALELDDSALYLCASSLSAGVQYEQYFGPGTRLTVT.

The chain joins TRBV24-1 to TRBJ1-2; D is ambiguous. The germline gives CDR1 KGHDR, CDR2 SFDVKD. Trimming stripped 5 bases from V and 1 base from J, with 16 bases between. The CDR3 is 16 amino acids. CDR3 residues: CATSGKSELGNYGYTF. The DNA of the CDR3 is TGTGCCACCAGTGGGAAATCAGAATTGGGTAACTATGGCTACACCTTC.

The chain carries TRBV7-2 and TRBJ2-7; 10 bases line up with TRBD2. This CDR3 region has 15 residues. Germline lookup yields CDR1 SGHTA and CDR2 FQGNSA. Trimming cost V 5 bases and J 3 bases; bases outside gene matches: 7. In DNA form, the CDR3 reads TGTGCCAGCAGCCAGACTAGCGGGTCCCTCTACGAGCAGTACTTC. It is translated as CASSQTSGSLYEQYF.

The V call is TRBV5-1, the J call TRBJ2-7, with D hard to call. The CDR3 spans 12 residues. The ends were cut back, 1 base at V and 7 bases at J, with 9 bases in the middle. Germline V gene lookup returns CDR1 SGHRS and CDR2 YFSETQ. Written as DNA, the CDR3 is TGCGCCAGCAGCTTGAACGCGGTTGAGCAGTACTTC. Translated, it gives CASSLNAVEQYF.

This clone was seen only a few times. This sequence joins TRBV19 and TRBJ2-7; TRBD1 agrees at 7 bases. V shed 2 bases, J shed 5 bases, and the junction held 9 bases outside the gene matches. From germline, CDR1 is LNHDA and CDR2 SQIVND (reference sequence). This CDR3 is built from 15 residues. In DNA, the CDR3 is TGTGCCAGTAGTATATCGGGACAGCCCTGGGACGAGCAGTACTTC. Translated, it gives CASSISGQPWDEQYF.

The chain employs TRBV29-1 and TRBJ1-2; D not resolved. Germline CDR1 is SQVTM and CDR2 is ANQGSEA. Trimming cost V 4 bases and J 7 bases, with 16 bases left between them. This CDR3 is 13 amino acids long. CDR3 sequence (DNA): TGCAGCGTTGTCCGACATGGGGTCCGTGGCTACACCTTC. It codes for CSVVRHGVRGYTF.

The chain's CDR3 is CASSDPVTGAIEQYF. CDR3 nucleotide sequence: TGCGCCAGCAGCGATCCGGTGACAGGGGCAATCGAGCAGTACTTC. The V gene is TRBV5-1, the J gene TRBJ2-7; the match to TRBD1 covers 8 bases. After removal of 4 bases from V and 6 bases from J, the junction contained 12 bases not matched to a gene. In germline, CDR1 is SGHRS, CDR2 YFSETQ. CDR3 length: 15 residues.

The chain recombines TRBV18 with TRBJ1-1; tentatively, D is TRBD1 (5 bases). The V end was cut by 6 bases, the J end by 1 base, with 9 bases between. The length of the CDR3 is 13 residues. Germline lookup yields CDR1 KGHSH and CDR2 LQKENI. The DNA for the CDR3 is TGTGCCAGCTCTGAACAGGAGAACACTGAAGCTTTCTTT. Translation gives CASSEQENTEAFF.

V gene TRBV5-6 combines with J gene TRBJ1-6; TRBD1 might be the D (5 bases). Trimming left V 4 bases short and J 8 bases short, with 22 bases between. The CDR3 has 17 amino acids. The germline V gene encodes CDR1 SGHDT and CDR2 YYEEEE. The CDR3 sequence: CASSPTLDIQGDSPLHF. Here the CDR3 DNA reads TGTGCCAGCAGCCCAACTTTGGACATTCAGGGCGATTCACCCCTCCACTTT.

This chain uses TRBV18 with TRBJ2-1; D might be TRBD2 (6 bases). CDR3 length equals 16 residues. Germline CDR1 KGHSH, CDR2 LQKENI. The V end was cut by 3 bases, the J end by 7 bases, with 19 bases between. Written as DNA, the CDR3 is TGTGCCAGCTCACCCCCGAAAGGAGGGCGGTTTAATGAGCAGTTCTTC. Amino acid sequence: CASSPPKGGRFNEQFF.